This entry features one T cell receptor beta chain sequence. Its antigen is undetermined. Both 60 Vbeta primers and 13 Jbeta primers went into the PCR. The data were produced by immunoSEQ multiplex PCR, yet TCRdb's version contains in-frame clones alone and is incomplete. The top ten clones hold more than 9.5% of a sample with 140,000 to 150,000 clones, about 80% of them seen once. This entry belongs to a study of cytomegalovirus exposure and HLA in healthy donors. The germline CDR1 and CDR2 sequences are MDHEN and SYDVKM. The CDR3 spans 14 residues. The V gene lost 7 bases and the J gene lost 1 base, with 10 bases spanning the gap. Whole-study results and caveats: In a later analysis, compared with equally common non-associated chains, HLA-associated beta chains were more expanded. As a later analysis revealed, the rate of TCR association differed by HLA locus, with DRB1 most and HLA-C fewest. A previous analysis found most TCR beta V segments productive roughly 90% or roughly 30% of the time.

While unrecorded immune exposures were likely, the donors were nominally healthy when sampled. V and J are TRBV28 and TRBJ2-2; D is possibly TRBD1 (5 bases). Material: PBMCs. The TCR comes from a woman aged 60 to 75 in good health and CMV-seropositive. CDR3 residues: CASTQGRNTGELFF. The CDR3 nucleotides read TGTGCCAGCACCCAGGGAAGGAACACCGGGGAGCTGTTTTTT.